This T cell receptor beta chain derives from a study of control samples from healthy donors and cancer patients. Measured with immunoSEQ multiplex PCR; TCRdb has only the in-frame clones, and not every one. The sample contains roughly 120,000 clones, approximately 92% of which appear only once. This clone was seen more than once but under ten times. In the same sample, other DNA sequences code for this CDR3. The CDR3 is made up of 13 amino acids. Between the trimmed V and J ends, which lost 6 bases and 4 bases, there was a span of 12 bases. The specimen was PBMCs. The receptor was isolated from a woman aged 45-65 years with colorectal cancer. This sequence joins TRBV12-3 or TRBV12-4 and TRBJ1-2, with D perhaps TRBD1 (6 bases). The CDR3 DNA reads as TGTGCCAGCAGCTACAGGGTACGCTATGGCTACACCTTC. Protein: CASSYRVRYGYTF.